The 12 T cell receptor beta chains below were found in one sample sequenced in a study of cytomegalovirus exposure and HLA in healthy donors. The PCR had 60 Vbeta and 13 Jbeta primers. The data were produced by immunoSEQ multiplex PCR, yet TCRdb's version contains in-frame clones alone and is incomplete. The data show more than 250,000 clones, over 85% seen once. Sequenced material: PBMCs. The receptors here all came from a woman aged 18-29 years in good health and CMV-seronegative.

The gene calls are TRBV19 and TRBJ1-1, with TRBD1 identical over 9 bases. Germline assignment: CDR1 LNHDA and CDR2 SQIVND (reference sequence). The CDR3 totals 15 residues. The J segment lost 10 bases and the V segment lost 2 bases, leaving 11 bases of the junction unmatched. CDR3 amino acids: CASSINPGQGRGAFF. CDR3 nucleotide sequence: TGTGCCAGTAGTATAAACCCGGGACAGGGTAGAGGAGCTTTCTTT.

This sequence joins TRBV5-4 and TRBJ2-5; maybe TRBD2 (5 bases). Per germline, CDR1 SGHNT and CDR2 YYREEE (reference sequence). Between the trimmed V and J ends, which lost 5 bases and 5 bases, there was a span of 13 bases. The CDR3 length is 13 residues. The chain's CDR3 is CASSSLGEETQYF. The CDR3 bases are TGTGCCAGCAGTTCACTAGGAGAGGAGACCCAGTACTTC. Complete variable domain (other parts from reference TRBV5-4 and TRBJ2-5): ETGVTQSPTHLIKTRGQQVTLRCSSQSGHNTVSWYQQALGQGPQFIFQYYREEENGRGNFPPRFSGLQFPNYSSELNVNALELDDSALYLCASSSLGEETQYFGPGTRLLVL.

The rearrangement joins TRBV27 to TRBJ2-5; possible D gene TRBD1, 6 bases. The end of the DNA is better explained by TRBJ2-7, so the J call may be wrong. The germline gives CDR1 MNHEY, CDR2 SMNVEV (reference sequence). The CDR3 contains 14 residues. The CDR3, as DNA: TGTGCCAGCAGCTTAAACAGGGTTTCCTACGAGCAGTACTTC. It encodes CASSLNRVSYEQYF.

Only one count was recorded for this clone. This chain joins TRBV9 and TRBJ1-4, with 7 positions matching TRBD1. Germline CDR1 and CDR2: SGDLS and YYNGEE. With V trimmed by 0 bases and J by 6 bases, 8 bases remained unmatched. CDR3 length: 16 amino acids. The DNA for the CDR3 is TGTGCCAGCAGCGTAGGAGAGACAGGGCCGGATGAAAAACTGTTTTTT. It specifies CASSVGETGPDEKLFF.

The chain uses TRBV9 and TRBJ2-1, with TRBD1 matching 7 bases. V dropped 3 bases and J dropped 3; count of bases not matched to a gene: 9. Germline values: CDR1 SGDLS, CDR2 YYNGEE. The CDR3 has 16 residues. CDR3 in amino acids: CASSAKTGKNYNEQFF. The CDR3 DNA is TGTGCCAGCAGCGCGAAGACAGGGAAGAACTACAATGAGCAGTTCTTC.

The chain has TRBV5-1 and TRBJ1-2; 7 nucleotides line up with TRBD1. Germline V gene lookup returns CDR1 SGHRS and CDR2 YFSETQ. V lost 2 bases, J lost 4 bases, and 8 bases stayed unmatched. The CDR3 consists of 15 residues. The CDR3 DNA reads TGCGCCAGCAGCTTTGAGACAGGGACGGTCTATGGCTACACCTTC. It is translated as CASSFETGTVYGYTF.

The rearrangement links TRBV6-5 to TRBJ2-1; possible D gene TRBD2, 5 bases. The CDR3 runs to 11 residues. CDR1 is MNHEY and CDR2 is SVGAGI in the germline V gene. Trimming shortened V by 5 bases and J by 10 bases, and 9 bases separated the two germline ends. The CDR3 spells CASSTTREQFF. As DNA, the CDR3 is TGTGCCAGCAGTACAACTAGAGAGCAGTTCTTC.

This clone was picked up one time. A read error may produce the germline difference seen at one junction end. The chain is built from TRBV7-7 and TRBJ2-1; D is undetermined. In germline, CDR1 is SSHAT, CDR2 FNYEAQ (reference sequence). This CDR3 is built from 15 residues. The CDR3 nucleotides read TGTGCTAGCAGCTTAGCCCCGGTGGCCTACAATGAGCAGTTCTTC. Encoded protein: CASSLAPVAYNEQFF.

The chain carries TRBV19 and TRBJ2-7; 10 bases fit TRBD1. The V gene end was trimmed by 5 bases and the J gene end by 3 bases; junction bases not matched to a gene: 13. The CDR3 extends over 17 amino acids. The V gene's germline CDR1 is LNHDA and CDR2 SQIVND (reference sequence). CDR3: CASSPYSPGQGNYEQYF. The CDR3 nucleotides read TGTGCCAGTAGTCCGTATAGCCCGGGACAGGGGAACTACGAGCAGTACTTC.

V gene TRBV2 combines with J gene TRBJ1-2; 7 nucleotides line up with TRBD1. V shed 5 bases and J 3 bases; nucleotides not matched to a gene: 6. The CDR3 runs to 14 residues. Germline CDR1 is SNHLY and CDR2 is FYNNEI. In nucleotides, the CDR3 is TGTGCCAGCAGTCTCGACAGGGTGGACTATGGCTACACCTTC. Its protein is CASSLDRVDYGYTF.

In regard to this clone: One end of the junction varies from germline; a read error may be responsible. The chain recombines TRBV7-9 with TRBJ1-5; D is unresolved. CDR1 and CDR2 from the germline V gene are SEHNR and FQNEAQ (reference sequence). This CDR3 is built from 16 residues. DNA for the CDR3: TGTTCCAGCAGCCCGGGAGGGTTACTTAGCAATCAGCCCCAGCATTTT. Its translation is CSSSPGGLLSNQPQHF.

The gene calls are TRBV5-1 and TRBJ2-7, with TRBD2 identical over 10 bases. The CDR3 sequence is 16 residues long. Germline values: CDR1 SGHRS, CDR2 YFSETQ. Trimming removed 4 bases from V and 6 bases from J; junction bases left unmatched: 13. CDR3 in amino acids: CASSEGPGVAGGEQYF. CDR3 bases: TGCGCCAGCAGCGAAGGCCCAGGGGTAGCGGGGGGCGAGCAGTACTTC.